This TCR beta chain originates from a study of T cell changes during pregnancy in multiple sclerosis. Method: immunoSEQ multiplex PCR; TCRdb's copy keeps in-frame clones and lacks some. The table shows tens of thousands of clones, with around nine tenths occurring only once. In this sample, this clone turned up once. Germline CDR1 reads LNHNV; CDR2 reads YYDKDF (reference sequence). CDR3 length: 13 residues. V lost 0 bases and J lost 14, with 14 bases in between. This TCR was recovered from a female donor with multiple sclerosis, enrolled in a pregnancy study. The chain employs TRBV15 and TRBJ2-1; D remains ambiguous. Material: peripheral blood, obtained in the second trimester of pregnancy. CDR3 in DNA: TGTGCCACCAGCAGAGATTTGGCCCCTGCCGAGTTCTTC. The encoded protein is CATSRDLAPAEFF.